These 10 T cell receptor beta chains were sequenced from one sample in a study of blood T cell repertoires in COVID-19. Profiled with immunoSEQ multiplex PCR; TCRdb holds only in-frame clones, not every one. This table holds around 320,000 clones, under 90% found once. The specimen was PBMCs or T cells enriched from blood (not recorded which). Receptors originate from a woman between 45 and 65 years old who had been exposed to COVID-19.

The rearrangement joins TRBV5-1 to TRBJ1-4; possible D gene TRBD1, 5 bases. The CDR3 sequence is 15 residues long. Trimming pared 0 bases from V and 7 bases from J, leaving 13 bases between. Germline loops: CDR1 SGHRS, CDR2 YFSETQ. The CDR3 nucleotides are TGCGCCAGCAGCTTGGTCCAGGGAGGAGGTGAAAAACTGTTTTTT. This sequence encodes CASSLVQGGGEKLFF.

The count of this clone is one. This chain connects TRBV11-2 to TRBJ1-6; D unclear. Trimming left V 10 bases short and J 6 bases short, with 13 bases between. This CDR3 is 13 amino acids long. Germline assignment: CDR1 SGHAT and CDR2 FQNNGV. The CDR3 nucleotides are TGTGCCACCTCGATAGCGTCTAATTCACCCCTCCACTTT. It is translated as CATSIASNSPLHF.

The V and J genes are TRBV5-1 and TRBJ2-3; 9 positions agree with TRBD2. This CDR3 has 17 residues. In germline, CDR1 is SGHRS, CDR2 YFSETQ. V shed 0 bases and J 0 bases; nucleotides not matched to a gene: 5. In nucleotides, the CDR3 is TGCGCCAGCAGCTTGGCGCCTAGCGGGGTAAGCACAGATACGCAGTATTTT. The encoded protein is CASSLAPSGVSTDTQYF.

Only one count was recorded for this clone. V usage is TRBV21-1 and J usage is TRBJ1-5; the table assigns TRBD1, which was not confirmed against the DNA. TRBV21-1 is flagged as a pseudogene. This CDR3 region has 14 residues. In DNA form, the CDR3 reads TGTGCCAGCAGCAAGAAACAGGGCAATCAGCCCCAGCATTTT. This encodes CASSKKQGNQPQHF.

The chain has TRBV12-3 or TRBV12-4 and TRBJ1-4, with TRBD1 as a possible D gene (6 bases). This CDR3 region has 13 residues. Trimming took 6 bases from V and 8 from J, leaving 13 bases between them. The CDR3 DNA sequence: TGTGCCAGCAGACAGGGTTACGGGGAAAAACTGTTTTTT. Its translation: CASRQGYGEKLFF.

The chain employs TRBV2 and TRBJ2-5; D might be TRBD2 (6 bases). Germline V gives CDR1 SNHLY, CDR2 FYNNEI. The CDR3 length is 15 residues. V lost 5 bases to trimming and J lost 5 bases, with 18 bases between them. The CDR3 DNA follows: TGTGCCAGCAGTTTCTCCCGGAACCGGGAGGAGACCCAGTACTTC. Translated: CASSFSRNREETQYF.

V is TRBV10-3 and J is TRBJ1-5; tentatively, D is TRBD1 (6 bases). The germline gives CDR1 ENHRY, CDR2 SYGVKD. There are 14 residues in the CDR3. Trimming took off 6 bases at V and 3 bases at J, with 12 bases between the two ends. In DNA form, the CDR3 reads TGTGCCATCAGAAATACAGGGCTCAATCAGCCCCAGCATTTT. It is translated as CAIRNTGLNQPQHF.

V and J are TRBV19 and TRBJ2-6; 9 positions match TRBD1. Germline V gene sequence: CDR1 LNHDA, CDR2 SQIVND (reference sequence). The V segment lost 5 bases and the J segment 0 bases; nucleotides outside the gene matches: 14. This CDR3 has 20 residues. CDR3 in DNA: TGTGCCAGTAGTGTCGGACAGGGGTTCTCTCTGCGCTCTGGGGCCAACGTCCTGACTTTC. This translates into CASSVGQGFSLRSGANVLTF.

This clone appeared a single time. The chain carries TRBV28 and TRBJ1-2; 9 bases fit TRBD1. The CDR3 loop spans 14 amino acids. Losses at the gene ends were 5 bases for V and 6 bases for J; bases not matched to a gene: 7. Germline V gives CDR1 MDHEN, CDR2 SYDVKM. This CDR3 is CASSADGTGNGYTF. CDR3 coding DNA: TGTGCCAGCAGTGCCGACGGGACAGGGAATGGCTACACCTTC.

This rearrangement joins TRBV5-1 to TRBJ1-2; D is possibly TRBD1 (5 bases). This CDR3 region has 17 residues. The germline V gene encodes CDR1 SGHRS and CDR2 YFSETQ. V was cut by 4 bases and J by 4 bases, with 23 bases left in between. The CDR3 nucleotides are TGCGCCAGCAGCCCTACCGTTTGGCAGGGTCAGAGCTATGGCTACACCTTC. It yields the protein CASSPTVWQGQSYGYTF. Based on the CDR3 plus reference TRBV5-1 and TRBJ1-2, the full variable domain is KAGVTQTPRYLIKTRGQQVTLSCSPISGHRSVSWYQQTPGQGLQFLFEYFSETQRNKGNFPGRFSGRQFSNSRSEMNVSTLELGDSALYLCASSPTVWQGQSYGYTFGSGTRLTVV.